This T cell receptor (beta chain) was observed in a study of shared clonotypes between healthy human individuals. General study findings and limits: As a rule, naive subsets had a larger estimated richness than memory subsets. With few donors, the genetic and exposure-history diversity represented was limited. Apart from blood, nothing was sampled; tissue repertoires likely differ.

The protocol was immunoSEQ multiplex PCR, while the TCRdb copy is restricted to in-frame clones and leaves out a portion. The sample lists roughly 300,000 clones; around 67% were seen once. This CDR3 contains 12 residues. Germline assignment: CDR1 SQVTM and CDR2 ANQGSEA. Note on this clone: Its antigen is unknown.

Specimen: memory CD4+ T cells sorted from blood. Subset meaning: CD45RA-negative fraction. The rearrangement links TRBV29-1 to TRBJ1-1; D perhaps matches TRBD1 (5 bases). This receptor was taken from a young man in good health. The CDR3 bases are TGCCTCGTAGGGGTCATGAACACTGAAGCTTTCTTT. Translation gives CLVGVMNTEAFF.